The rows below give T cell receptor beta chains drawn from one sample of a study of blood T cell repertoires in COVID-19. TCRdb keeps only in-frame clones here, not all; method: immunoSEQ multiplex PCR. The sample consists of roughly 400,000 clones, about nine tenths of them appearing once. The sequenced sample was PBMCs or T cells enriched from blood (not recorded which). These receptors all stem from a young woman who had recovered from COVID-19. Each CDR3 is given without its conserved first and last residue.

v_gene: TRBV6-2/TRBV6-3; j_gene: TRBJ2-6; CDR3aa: ASSGTASGANVLT
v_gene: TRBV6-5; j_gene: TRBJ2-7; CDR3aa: ASSTPNRGDYEQY
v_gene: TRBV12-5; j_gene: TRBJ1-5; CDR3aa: ASEEGDSNQPQH
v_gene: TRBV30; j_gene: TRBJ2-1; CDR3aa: AYDRSSYNEQF
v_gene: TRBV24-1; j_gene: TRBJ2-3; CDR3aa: ATSLGVADTDTQY
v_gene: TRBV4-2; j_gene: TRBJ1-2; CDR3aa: ASSQGSGDYGYT
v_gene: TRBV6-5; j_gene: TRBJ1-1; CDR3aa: ATGGRGWTEAF
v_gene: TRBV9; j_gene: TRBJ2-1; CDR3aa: ASSVSPYNEQF
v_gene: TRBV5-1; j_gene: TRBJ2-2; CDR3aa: ASSHSRVGNTGELF
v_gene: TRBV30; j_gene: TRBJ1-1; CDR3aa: AWSKYRTLNTEAF
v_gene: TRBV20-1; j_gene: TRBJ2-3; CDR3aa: SASGRGTTDTQY
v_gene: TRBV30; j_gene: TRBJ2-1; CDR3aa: AWTQGSGRWYNEQF
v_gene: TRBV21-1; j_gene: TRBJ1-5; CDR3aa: ASNTKKRQGLYQPQH
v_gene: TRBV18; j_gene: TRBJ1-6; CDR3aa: ASSLTAFGSPLH
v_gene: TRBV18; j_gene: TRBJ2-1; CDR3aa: ASSPPWGLAGDNEQF
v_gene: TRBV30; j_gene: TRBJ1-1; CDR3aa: AWKGDRGENTEAF
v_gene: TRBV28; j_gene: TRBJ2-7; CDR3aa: ASSYLAGVREQY
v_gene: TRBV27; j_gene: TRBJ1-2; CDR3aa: ASSLYVVSQGIYGYT
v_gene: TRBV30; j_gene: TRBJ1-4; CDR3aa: AWSPFDRGGEKLF
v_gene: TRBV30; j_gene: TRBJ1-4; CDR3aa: AWSDLQGPEEKLF
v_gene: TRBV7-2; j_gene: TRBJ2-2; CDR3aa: ASSLTGGYSTGELF
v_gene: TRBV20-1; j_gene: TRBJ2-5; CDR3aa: SASIAGQQETQY
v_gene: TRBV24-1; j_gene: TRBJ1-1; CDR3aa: ATRDAGTEAF